The 22 T cell receptor beta chains given below trace back to one sample, sequenced in a study of cytomegalovirus exposure and HLA in healthy donors. The PCR ran on 60 Vbeta and 13 Jbeta primers. Only in-frame clones appear in the TCRdb table, and some are missing; sequencing was by immunoSEQ multiplex PCR. The repertoire consists of more than 90,000 clones, with under 90% occurring once and the leading ten covering 3.5% to 4%. The sample comprised PBMCs. The receptors derive from a man aged 50-59 years in good health and CMV-seronegative.

The chain uses TRBV7-2 and TRBJ2-5; the match to TRBD2 covers 15 bases. Per germline, CDR1 SGHTA and CDR2 FQGNSA. Trimming took 4 bases from V and 5 from J; bases not matched to a gene: 5. The CDR3 loop spans 16 amino acids. CDR3 DNA: TGTGCCAGCAGCTCTAGGACTAGCGGGAGGGTGGAGACCCAGTACTTC. Translated, it gives CASSSRTSGRVETQYF.

The chain links TRBV29-1 to TRBJ2-5; TRBD2 matches at 8 bases. The V segment lost 7 bases and the J segment 2 bases; nucleotides outside the gene matches: 12. Germline assignment: CDR1 SQVTM and CDR2 ANQGSEA. This CDR3 is 15 amino acids long. The chain's CDR3 is CSAGGGLGVQETQYF. CDR3 sequence (DNA): TGCAGCGCGGGGGGGGGTCTGGGGGTACAAGAGACCCAGTACTTC.

The CDR3 DNA is TGTGCCAGCAGCTCCGGACAGGGGAGGGTCCAAAACATTCAGTACTTC. Protein: CASSSGQGRVQNIQYF. The chain employs TRBV5-4 and TRBJ2-4; 9 nucleotides align to TRBD1. The CDR3 totals 16 residues. Germline CDR1 and CDR2: SGHNT and YYREEE (reference sequence). V dropped 3 bases and J dropped 5; count of bases not matched to a gene: 9.

The CDR3 loop is CASRTGPGETQYF. In nucleotides, the CDR3 is TGTGCCAGCAGAACAGGGCCCGGGGAGACCCAGTACTTC. The V call is TRBV6-1, the J call TRBJ2-5, with TRBD1 as a possible D gene (6 bases). The CDR3 is made up of 13 amino acids. The V and J ends lost 6 bases and 5 bases respectively, with 13 bases between them. Germline CDR1 is MNHNS and CDR2 is SASEGT.

This clone was seen a handful of times. This rearrangement joins TRBV19 to TRBJ1-3, with TRBD1 matching over 9 bases. There are 15 residues in the CDR3. The V and J ends lost 6 bases and 5 bases, in that order; junction bases with no gene match: 8. CDR1 is LNHDA and CDR2 is SQIVND in the germline V gene (reference sequence). The DNA of the CDR3 is TGTGCCAGTAGCAATGACAGGGGGATACGAAACACCATATATTTT. It translates to CASSNDRGIRNTIYF.

This chain uses TRBV7-3 with TRBJ1-2, with TRBD1 as a possible D gene (6 bases). The germline V gene has CDR1 SGHTA and CDR2 FQGTGA. V was pared by 5 bases and J by 0 bases, with 16 bases between. The CDR3 has 16 residues. The CDR3 region is CASSKPGQQTNYGYTF. The CDR3, as DNA: TGTGCCAGCAGCAAACCCGGACAGCAAACTAACTATGGCTACACCTTC.

The rearrangement joins TRBV6-5 to TRBJ2-7; weak D call: TRBD1 (6 bases). The V end lost 5 bases, the J end lost 3 bases, and 14 bases lay between the germline ends. The germline gives CDR1 MNHEY, CDR2 SVGAGI. The CDR3 has 14 amino acids. CDR3 amino acids: CASSTQQGSYEQYF. Here the CDR3 DNA reads TGTGCCAGCAGTACCCAGCAGGGGAGCTACGAGCAGTACTTC.

This chain connects TRBV19 to TRBJ1-1; D remains unclear. CDR1 is LNHDA and CDR2 is SQIVND in the germline V gene (reference sequence). The CDR3 extends over 13 amino acids. V was cut by 5 bases and J by 5 bases, with 12 bases left in between. The CDR3 DNA follows: TGTGCCAGTAGTCCCATCAGTATGACTGAAGCTTTCTTT. Its translation: CASSPISMTEAFF.

The chain carries TRBV6-5 and TRBJ2-3, with D perhaps TRBD1 (6 bases). Trimming cost V 2 bases and J 3 bases, with 15 bases left between them. The CDR3 extends over 16 amino acids. CDR1 is MNHEY and CDR2 is SVGAGI in the germline V gene. The CDR3 DNA reads TGTGCCAGCAGTTACGGGGTCCTACAGGGTACAGATACGCAGTATTTT. Its protein is CASSYGVLQGTDTQYF.

V and J are TRBV7-8 and TRBJ2-1; 10 nucleotides match TRBD2. CDR1 and CDR2 (germline): SGHVS, FQNEAQ. The CDR3 is 15 amino acids. Losses at the gene ends were 5 bases for V and 12 bases for J; bases not matched to a gene: 13. CDR3: CASSHLAGVSGRQFF. The CDR3 DNA reads as TGTGCCAGCAGCCATCTAGCGGGAGTGTCCGGCCGGCAGTTCTTC.

The rearrangement uses TRBV6-5 and TRBJ2-1; possible D gene TRBD2, 5 bases. Looked up from germline, CDR1 is MNHEY and CDR2 is SVGAGI. Trimming left V 4 bases short and J 6 bases short, with 13 bases between. The CDR3 contains 14 residues. Here the CDR3 DNA reads TGTGCCAGCAGTTCCGGACTGCCCCCCAATGAGCAGTTCTTC. Translated, it gives CASSSGLPPNEQFF.

The chain couples TRBV7-3 to TRBJ2-1; the match to TRBD2 covers 8 bases. V was pared by 2 bases and J by 9 bases, with 9 bases of the junction left unmatched. The CDR3 totals 15 residues. The germline V gene encodes CDR1 SGHTA and CDR2 FQGTGA. The CDR3: CASSLPGRASLEQFF. CDR3 nucleotides: TGTGCCAGCAGCTTACCCGGGAGGGCATCCCTTGAGCAGTTCTTC.

The chain couples TRBV28 to TRBJ1-1; 10 bases fit TRBD1. CDR3 size: 17 residues. The V gene end was trimmed by 8 bases and the J gene end by 1 base; junction bases not matched to a gene: 13. Germline V gene data show CDR1 as MDHEN and CDR2 as SYDVKM. CDR3 sequence (DNA): TGTGCCAGCGTACCCTCACGACAGGGGGCGCGGAACACTGAAGCTTTCTTT. It codes for CASVPSRQGARNTEAFF.

The rearrangement joins TRBV6-5 to TRBJ2-7, with TRBD1 as a possible D gene (5 bases). The CDR3 has 15 amino acids. CDR1 MNHEY and CDR2 SVGAGI come from the germline V gene. The ends were cut back, 1 base at V and 1 base at J, with 11 bases in the middle. CDR3 amino acids: CASSYYQGASYEQYF. CDR3 nucleotides: TGTGCCAGCAGTTACTATCAAGGGGCTTCCTACGAGCAGTACTTC.

The V call is TRBV9, the J call TRBJ1-5; 10 bases agree with TRBD1. The CDR3 has 14 residues. The trim removed 3 bases at V and 6 bases at J, leaving 3 bases unmatched. The germline V gene encodes CDR1 SGDLS and CDR2 YYNGEE. In DNA, the CDR3 is TGTGCCAGCAGCGCGACAGGGGGCATTCAGCCCCAGCATTTT. Translating gives CASSATGGIQPQHF.

V is TRBV7-3 and J is TRBJ2-3; D is perhaps TRBD2 (6 bases). Trimming took 5 bases from V and 4 from J, leaving 16 bases between them. Germline values: CDR1 SGHTA, CDR2 FQGTGA. This CDR3 has 15 residues. CDR3 protein: CASSPGSGEPDTQYF. In nucleotides, the CDR3 is TGTGCCAGCAGCCCGGGATCGGGAGAGCCAGATACGCAGTATTTT.

This chain links TRBV28 with TRBJ2-3; D might be TRBD2 (6 bases). The CDR3 runs to 16 residues. Per the germline V gene, CDR1 is MDHEN and CDR2 is SYDVKM. Trimming removed 3 bases at V and 2 bases at J, with 15 bases between. The CDR3 loop is CASSLLGGGTTDTQYF. The CDR3 DNA is TGTGCCAGCAGTTTGTTGGGGGGAGGTACCACAGATACGCAGTATTTT.

The chain employs TRBV11-1 and TRBJ2-1; no clear D gene. Germline CDR1 reads SGHAT; CDR2 reads FQDESV (reference sequence). The length of the CDR3 is 13 residues. Trimming took off 3 bases at V and 9 bases at J, with 12 bases between the two ends. CDR3 residues: CASSFGRQLEQFF. CDR3 DNA sequence: TGTGCCAGCAGCTTCGGTCGCCAACTTGAGCAGTTCTTC.

This chain joins TRBV6-5 and TRBJ2-3; no clear D gene. The V gene lost 1 base and the J gene lost 0 bases, with 5 bases spanning the gap. Germline lookup yields CDR1 MNHEY and CDR2 SVGAGI. This CDR3 is built from 14 residues. CDR3 in amino acids: CASSYFRSTDTQYF. CDR3 in DNA: TGTGCCAGCAGTTACTTCAGGAGCACAGATACGCAGTATTTT.

Comment on this clone: An end of the junction differs from the germline gene, which may be a read error. V usage is TRBV6-4 and J usage is TRBJ1-6; a weak D match, TRBD1 (6 bases). CDR1 and CDR2 from the germline V gene are MRHNA and SNTAGT. The CDR3 covers 16 residues. CDR3 amino acids: CASTGVTAPYDSPLHF. CDR3 bases: TGTGCCAGCACAGGGGTGACCGCTCCCTATGATTCACCCCTCCACTTT.

The chain joins TRBV9 to TRBJ2-1, with TRBD2 matching 9 bases. With 0 bases clipped from V and 8 bases from J, the junction kept 9 bases outside the gene matches. Looked up from germline, CDR1 is SGDLS and CDR2 is YYNGEE. This CDR3 has 16 residues. CDR3 bases: TGTGCCAGCAGCGTAGCGGCGGGAGGGCTGGGGTATGAGCAGTTCTTC. It yields the protein CASSVAAGGLGYEQFF. The full variable domain, with the rest looked up from reference TRBV9 and TRBJ2-1, is DSGVTQTPKHLITATGQRVTLRCSPRSGDLSVYWYQQSLDQGLQFLIQYYNGEERAKGNILERFSAQQFPDLHSELNLSSLELGDSALYFCASSVAAGGLGYEQFFGPGTRLTVL.

The chain employs TRBV5-8 and TRBJ2-3; 8 bases line up with TRBD2. After removal of 0 bases from V and 3 bases from J, the junction contained 9 bases not matched to a gene. The CDR3 has 17 residues. Germline V lookup: CDR1 SGHTS, CDR2 YDEGEE. The CDR3 spells CASSLGAALAGTDTQYF. The DNA for the CDR3 is TGTGCCAGCAGCTTGGGTGCAGCTTTAGCGGGAACAGATACGCAGTATTTT.